These 5 T cell receptor beta chains share one sample of origin, sequenced in a study of T cells after yellow fever vaccination (dated by TCRdb to the late 2010s). Libraries were constructed by 5' RACE. Sequencing relied on an Illumina NovaSeq 6000. TCRdb's own reprocessing of the public reads used fastp at Q25 and MiXCR and kept productive beta chains. Identical CDR3 protein sequences are pooled into one entry, listed with their most common genes and DNA. The sample has 150,000 to 200,000 distinct CDR3 sequences on record, approximately 10% of them singletons. Roughly a third of the sample is taken by the ten largest. Reading the label with the study, this specimen's treatment or condition is: live attenuated yellow fever vaccine strain. This sample comprised CD8+ T cells sorted from PBMCs, obtained 45 days after the yellow fever booster vaccination. The receptors shown here come from a man aged 18 to 35 who received the YFV17D yellow fever vaccine.

At least ten counts were recorded for this clonotype. CDR3 protein: CASSHTGTSGGAAETQYF. For the CDR3, the DNA is TGTGCCAGCAGCCATACCGGGACTAGCGGGGGCGCGGCAGAGACCCAGTACTTC. The chain employs TRBV7-9 and TRBJ2-5; the match to TRBD2 covers 14 bases. The CDR3 consists of 18 residues. The V gene's germline CDR1 is SEHNR and CDR2 FQNEAQ (reference sequence). With V trimmed by 5 bases and J by 4 bases, 12 bases remained unmatched.

A few counts support this clonotype. This chain connects TRBV6-6 to TRBJ2-7; the match to TRBD2 covers 9 bases. The germline CDR1 and CDR2 sequences are MNHNY and SVGAGI (reference sequence). J lost 4 bases, V lost 2 bases, and 6 bases had no gene match. This CDR3 has 15 residues. As DNA, the CDR3 is TGTGCCAGCAGTTACGTTGGCGGGGGGGATTACGAGCAGTACTTC. It is translated as CASSYVGGGDYEQYF.

This chain connects TRBV7-3 to TRBJ1-1, with 9 bases lining up with TRBD1. The germline gives CDR1 SGHTA, CDR2 FQGTGA. This CDR3 contains 15 residues. V was clipped by 4 bases and J by 0 bases; unmatched bases: 3. The CDR3 reads CASSSGTGLNTEAFF. CDR3 sequence (DNA): TGTGCCAGCAGCTCCGGGACAGGGTTGAACACTGAAGCTTTCTTT.

The V gene is TRBV4-1, the J gene TRBJ1-5; no clear D gene. Germline V gives CDR1 MGHRA, CDR2 YSYEKL. Trimming removed 4 bases from V and 5 bases from J, with 12 bases in between. This CDR3 spans 14 amino acids. CDR3 sequence: CASSRTNGDQPQHF. Here the CDR3 DNA reads TGCGCCAGCAGCCGCACCAATGGGGATCAGCCCCAGCATTTT.

This clonotype has a handful of counts. This chain links TRBV29-1 with TRBJ2-3, with TRBD1 identical over 8 bases. Trimming removed 2 bases from V and 4 bases from J; junction bases left unmatched: 2. Germline V gene sequence: CDR1 SQVTM, CDR2 ANQGSEA. The CDR3 is 13 residues long. The CDR3 DNA sequence: TGCAGCGTTGAACAGGGGGCGGCAGATACGCAGTATTTT. Encoded protein: CSVEQGAADTQYF.